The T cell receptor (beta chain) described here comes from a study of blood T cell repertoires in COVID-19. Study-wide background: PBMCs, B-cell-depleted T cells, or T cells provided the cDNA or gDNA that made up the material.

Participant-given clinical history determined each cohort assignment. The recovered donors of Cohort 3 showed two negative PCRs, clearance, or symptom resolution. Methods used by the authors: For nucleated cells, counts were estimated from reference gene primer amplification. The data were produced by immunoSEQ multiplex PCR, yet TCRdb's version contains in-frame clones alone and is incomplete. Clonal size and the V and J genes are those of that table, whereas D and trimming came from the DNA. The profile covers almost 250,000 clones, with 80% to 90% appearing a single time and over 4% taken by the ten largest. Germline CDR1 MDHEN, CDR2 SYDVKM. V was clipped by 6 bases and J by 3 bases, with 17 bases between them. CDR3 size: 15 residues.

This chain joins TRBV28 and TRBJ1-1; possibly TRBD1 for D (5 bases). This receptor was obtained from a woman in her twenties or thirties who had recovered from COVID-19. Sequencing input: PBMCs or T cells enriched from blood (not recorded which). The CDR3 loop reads CASSPIGGDYTEAFF. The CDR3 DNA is TGTGCCAGCAGCCCTATCGGCGGGGACTACACTGAAGCTTTCTTT.